These 23 T cell receptor beta chains were sequenced from one sample in a study of CD8 T cells in ankylosing spondylitis. Study outcomes and limitations: Ankylosing spondylitis blood appeared to be characterized by a TCR beta motif of fewer than ten highly homologous variants.

TCRdb analysed the 5' RACE reads with MiXCR anew, one entry per CDR3 protein. The table lists 700,000 to 1,000,000 distinct CDR3 sequences, 12% of them singletons, with roughly 0.51% in the top ten. No cognate antigen is known for these TCRs. The sample consisted of blood, either unsorted or a sorted T cell fraction (not recorded which). The receptors shown here come from a male donor with ankylosing spondylitis.

This chain uses TRBV6-5 with TRBJ1-1, with D uncertain. The V end was cut by 8 bases, the J end by 1 base, with 14 bases between. Germline assignment: CDR1 MNHEY and CDR2 SVGAGI. This CDR3 has 14 residues. The CDR3 reads CASVDLDGNTEAFF. As DNA, the CDR3 is TGTGCCAGCGTTGACCTGGACGGGAACACTGAAGCTTTCTTT.

This clonotype has just a few counts. The chain couples TRBV4-1 to TRBJ2-5; 8 positions match TRBD2. Germline V gene lookup returns CDR1 MGHRA and CDR2 YSYEKL. V gave up 4 bases and J gave up 4 bases; unmatched junction bases: 14. The CDR3 has 17 amino acids. This CDR3 is CASSPQSAGVFGETQYF. The CDR3 nucleotides read TGCGCCAGCAGCCCCCAGTCAGCGGGAGTTTTCGGAGAGACCCAGTACTTC.

V is TRBV4-3 and J is TRBJ2-1, with D maybe TRBD2 (5 bases). The V and J ends lost 1 base and 2 bases respectively, with 9 bases between them. Germline V gene sequence: CDR1 LGHNA, CDR2 YSLEER. The length of the CDR3 is 15 residues. The CDR3 DNA is TGCGCCAGCAGCCAAGTTCACGGGACCTACAATGAGCAGTTCTTC. It specifies CASSQVHGTYNEQFF.

This clonotype was seen many times. The V and J genes are TRBV5-1 and TRBJ2-1; 9 nucleotides agree with TRBD2. Per germline, CDR1 SGHRS and CDR2 YFSETQ. With 4 bases clipped from V and 1 base from J, the junction kept 6 bases outside the gene matches. This CDR3 has 16 residues. The DNA of the CDR3 is TGCGCCAGCAGCCGCGCGGGAGGGTTTTCCTACAATGAGCAGTTCTTC. Encoded protein: CASSRAGGFSYNEQFF.

This clonotype was recorded a few times. The rearrangement links TRBV5-1 to TRBJ2-5; D is unclear. Germline V gene sequence: CDR1 SGHRS, CDR2 YFSETQ. Trimming removed 2 bases from V and 3 bases from J, with 11 bases in between. The CDR3 has 14 amino acids. The CDR3 spells CASSLGPLEETQYF. The CDR3 DNA follows: TGCGCCAGCAGCTTAGGTCCGCTTGAAGAGACCCAGTACTTC.

The rearrangement links TRBV14 to TRBJ2-1, with unresolved D. The CDR3 is 16 amino acids. From germline, CDR1 is SGHDN and CDR2 FVKESK. Between the trimmed V and J ends, which lost 0 bases and 0 bases, there was a span of 9 bases. The CDR3 DNA reads TGTGCCAGCAGCCAAGATTACCGGGTCTCCTACAATGAGCAGTTCTTC. It specifies CASSQDYRVSYNEQFF.

The table lists this clonotype with a few counts. The chain is built from TRBV20-1 and TRBJ2-1, with 7 bases identical to TRBD2. The CDR3 totals 14 residues. After removal of 0 bases from V and 8 bases from J, the junction contained 7 bases not matched to a gene. Looked up from germline, CDR1 is DFQATT and CDR2 is SNEGSKA (reference sequence). The CDR3 DNA reads as TGCAGTGCTAGAGACGGGAGGCGTTACGATGAGCAGTTCTTC. Encoded protein: CSARDGRRYDEQFF.

This sequence joins TRBV7-8 and TRBJ2-6; D uncertain. The CDR3 contains 18 residues. Germline V gives CDR1 SGHVS, CDR2 FQNEAQ. V dropped 2 bases and J dropped 0 bases, with 14 bases sitting between them. CDR3 DNA: TGTGCCAGCAGCTTACGTATAGGGTCCCTCTCTGGGGCCAACGTCCTGACTTTC. It codes for CASSLRIGSLSGANVLTF.

This clonotype turned up a few times. V gene TRBV9 combines with J gene TRBJ1-3; D remains unclear. This CDR3 comprises 13 residues. V dropped 3 bases and J dropped 8 bases, with 12 bases sitting between them. Per the germline V gene, CDR1 is SGDLS and CDR2 is YYNGEE. The CDR3 is CASSATFGHTIYF. The CDR3 DNA reads as TGTGCCAGCAGCGCGACATTTGGCCACACCATATATTTT.

The chain links TRBV5-1 to TRBJ2-7; TRBD1 aligns across 8 bases. V trimming: 4 bases; J trimming: 2 bases; junction bases outside the gene matches: 5. Germline V gene data show CDR1 as SGHRS and CDR2 as YFSETQ. The CDR3 runs 14 residues. The CDR3 DNA is TGCGCCAGCAGCGGACAGGGACGGGCCTACGAGCAGTACTTC. As protein: CASSGQGRAYEQYF.

At least ten counts were recorded for this clonotype. This chain uses TRBV5-1 with TRBJ2-7; D is perhaps TRBD1 (6 bases). The V end lost 4 bases, the J end lost 1 base, and 18 bases lay between the germline ends. Germline V gene sequence: CDR1 SGHRS, CDR2 YFSETQ. This CDR3 has 16 amino acids. In DNA form, the CDR3 reads TGCGCCAGCAGCGGGACCGGGACATCGTCTTCCTACGAGCAGTACTTC. Its translation: CASSGTGTSSSYEQYF.

The chain uses TRBV4-1 and TRBJ2-2; D is perhaps TRBD2 (5 bases). This CDR3 comprises 17 residues. Trimming pared 0 bases from V and 3 bases from J, leaving 14 bases between. Per germline, CDR1 MGHRA and CDR2 YSYEKL. The DNA for the CDR3 is TGCGCCAGCAGCCAAGACCCCGGGCGGGCGGACACCGGGGAGCTGTTTTTT. This sequence encodes CASSQDPGRADTGELFF.

The chain joins TRBV29-1 to TRBJ1-2; the D gene is possibly TRBD1 (5 bases). The V end lost 0 bases, the J end lost 2 bases, and 7 bases lay between the germline ends. The CDR3 runs to 13 residues. Germline V gene lookup returns CDR1 SQVTM and CDR2 ANQGSEA. The CDR3: CSVEDRQNYGYTF. For the CDR3, the DNA is TGCAGCGTTGAAGATCGACAGAACTATGGCTACACCTTC.

This clonotype appeared many times. This rearrangement joins TRBV7-2 to TRBJ1-1; D gene ambiguous. V lost 3 bases and J 10 bases, leaving 9 bases between the germline ends. The CDR3 consists of 11 residues. Per the germline V gene, CDR1 is SGHTA and CDR2 is FQGNSA. Here the CDR3 reads CASSFLGRAFF. As DNA, the CDR3 is TGTGCCAGCAGCTTCCTTGGGAGAGCTTTCTTT.

This clonotype was counted a few times. The chain is built from TRBV6-2 or TRBV6-3 and TRBJ2-2; D is perhaps TRBD1 (6 bases). Per the germline V gene, CDR1 is MNHEY and CDR2 is SVGEGT. The CDR3 sequence is 16 residues long. The germline V and J ends were trimmed by 2 bases and 4 bases, with 14 bases remaining between them. The CDR3 is CASSYGSTGSTGELFF. Written as DNA, the CDR3 is TGTGCCAGCAGTTACGGGTCAACAGGGTCCACCGGGGAGCTGTTTTTT.

The CDR3 loop reads CASRTDPGGAFF. The CDR3 DNA sequence: TGCGCCAGCAGGACGGACCCCGGGGGAGCTTTCTTT. V and J are TRBV10-1 and TRBJ1-1; weak D call: TRBD1 (5 bases). Germline V lookup: CDR1 WNHNN, CDR2 SYGVQD (reference sequence). The CDR3 extends over 12 amino acids. Trimming shortened V by 6 bases and J by 10 bases, and 15 bases separated the two germline ends.

In this sample, this clonotype turned up many times. V usage is TRBV5-5 and J usage is TRBJ2-3, with 9 bases lining up with TRBD2. Looked up from germline, CDR1 is SGHKS and CDR2 is YYEKEE (reference sequence). The V segment lost 0 bases and the J segment 6 bases; nucleotides outside the gene matches: 5. CDR3 length: 15 residues. The CDR3 loop reads CASSLELAGSDTQYF. CDR3 in DNA: TGTGCCAGCAGCTTGGAGCTAGCGGGATCGGATACGCAGTATTTT.

This clonotype was seen a few times. The chain has TRBV5-1 and TRBJ1-5; 11 positions agree with TRBD1. Trimming at V came to 4 bases and at J to 1 base, leaving 4 bases not matched to a gene. Germline CDR1 reads SGHRS; CDR2 reads YFSETQ. The CDR3 extends over 16 amino acids. For the CDR3, the DNA is TGCGCCAGCAGCGACGGGACAGGGGGAAGCAATCAGCCCCAGCATTTT. It codes for CASSDGTGGSNQPQHF. The variable domain in full, with the rest retrieved from reference TRBV5-1 and TRBJ1-5, is KAGVTQTPRYLIKTRGQQVTLSCSPISGHRSVSWYQQTPGQGLQFLFEYFSETQRNKGNFPGRFSGRQFSNSRSEMNVSTLELGDSALYLCASSDGTGGSNQPQHFGDGTRLSIL.

This clonotype has only a few counts. The V gene is TRBV7-9, the J gene TRBJ1-4, with D uncertain. Germline V gene sequence: CDR1 SEHNR, CDR2 FQNEAQ (reference sequence). This CDR3 is 12 amino acids long. The V end was cut by 0 bases, the J end by 12 bases, with 8 bases between. This chain's CDR3 is CASSLAGIQLFF. The CDR3 DNA sequence: TGTGCCAGCAGCTTAGCGGGGATCCAACTGTTTTTT.

V and J are TRBV7-2 and TRBJ1-2; D might be TRBD1 (5 bases). The CDR3 is 16 residues long. V shed 1 base and J shed 8 bases, with 20 bases lying between them. Looked up from germline, CDR1 is SGHTA and CDR2 is FQGNSA. The CDR3 sequence is CASSLDRGSISGGYTF. The CDR3 nucleotides are TGTGCCAGCAGCTTAGATCGGGGCAGCATAAGTGGCGGCTACACCTTC. Based on the CDR3 plus reference TRBV7-2 and TRBJ1-2, the full variable domain is GAGVSQSPSNKVTEKGKDVELRCDPISGHTALYWYRQSLGQGLEFLIYFQGNSAPDKSGLPSDRFSAERTGGSVSTLTIQRTQQEDSAVYLCASSLDRGSISGGYTFGSGTRLTVV.

This clonotype was seen many times. The chain has TRBV5-5 and TRBJ2-3; weak D call: TRBD2 (6 bases). The CDR3 length is 14 residues. The germline gives CDR1 SGHKS, CDR2 YYEKEE (reference sequence). Trimming stripped 1 base from V and 3 bases from J, with 9 bases between. The CDR3 sequence is CASSLRGKTDTQYF. The CDR3 DNA reads as TGTGCCAGCAGCTTGCGGGGGAAGACAGATACGCAGTATTTT.

The chain links TRBV4-2 to TRBJ2-5; 7 bases line up with TRBD1. In germline, CDR1 is LGHNA, CDR2 YNFKEQ. The V segment lost 0 bases and the J segment 1 base; nucleotides outside the gene matches: 5. This CDR3 is 16 amino acids long. CDR3 protein: CASSQEQGDTQETQYF. The CDR3, as DNA: TGTGCCAGCAGCCAAGAGCAGGGGGACACCCAAGAGACCCAGTACTTC.

The chain couples TRBV7-8 to TRBJ1-2; 7 nucleotides match TRBD1. CDR1 is SGHVS, CDR2 FQNEAQ, per germline. The V gene end was trimmed by 4 bases and the J gene end by 7 bases; junction bases not matched to a gene: 21. The CDR3 has 18 amino acids. CDR3 in amino acids: CASSWRQGRVGVTAGYTF. DNA of the CDR3: TGTGCCAGCAGCTGGCGACAGGGCCGTGTCGGAGTTACCGCTGGCTACACCTTC.